The 7 T cell receptor beta chains below were found in one sample sequenced in a study of cytomegalovirus exposure and HLA in healthy donors. The PCR used 60 Vbeta and 13 Jbeta primers. Produced via immunoSEQ multiplex PCR; TCRdb's table is partial and in-frame only. The sample shows approximately 150,000 clones, around 78% of them seen only once. The sample consisted of PBMCs. Receptors were obtained from a woman aged 40 to 50 in good health and CMV-seropositive.

J is TRBJ1-3 and V is TRBV28, with D possibly matching TRBD1 (6 bases). V lost 2 bases to trimming and J lost 2 bases, with 13 bases between them. Germline-derived CDR1 and CDR2 are MDHEN and SYDVKM. There are 16 residues in the CDR3. CDR3 in amino acids: CASSLPQGTAGNTIYF. DNA of the CDR3: TGTGCCAGCAGTTTACCTCAGGGGACGGCTGGAAACACCATATATTTT.

The chain joins TRBV2 to TRBJ1-2, with TRBD1 identical over 8 bases. There are 16 residues in the CDR3. Trimming took 7 bases from V and 1 from J; bases not matched to a gene: 11. The germline gives CDR1 SNHLY, CDR2 FYNNEI. The CDR3 region is CASKSIDRGDNYGYTF. CDR3 bases: TGTGCCAGCAAGTCCATTGACAGGGGTGATAACTATGGCTACACCTTC.

The J gene is TRBJ1-2, the V gene TRBV7-9; 10 bases are shared with TRBD1. The CDR3 has 16 residues. J was trimmed by 2 bases and V by 2 bases; bases with no gene match: 5. Germline assignment: CDR1 SEHNR and CDR2 FQNEAQ (reference sequence). The CDR3 loop is CASSLSGQGLNYGYTF. CDR3 bases: TGTGCCAGCAGCTTATCGGGACAGGGGCTCAACTATGGCTACACCTTC. The full variable domain, in which reference TRBV7-9 and TRBJ1-2 provide the parts outside the CDR3, is DTGVSQNPRHKITKRGQNVTFRCDPISEHNRLYWYRQTLGQGPEFLTYFQNEAQLEKSRLLSDRFSAERPKGSFSTLEIQRTEQGDSAMYLCASSLSGQGLNYGYTFGSGTRLTVV.

The chain carries TRBV28 and TRBJ1-2; TRBD1 matches at 7 bases. The CDR3 has 12 amino acids. With V trimmed by 9 bases and J by 6 bases, 7 bases remained unmatched. Germline loops: CDR1 MDHEN, CDR2 SYDVKM. The CDR3 loop reads CASLTGLDGYTF. CDR3 nucleotides: TGTGCCAGTCTGACAGGGCTGGATGGCTACACCTTC.

The chain employs TRBV6-5 and TRBJ2-1; 13 nucleotides agree with TRBD2. The CDR3 is made up of 15 amino acids. Germline V lookup: CDR1 MNHEY, CDR2 SVGAGI. J lost 7 bases, V lost 4 bases, and 4 bases had no gene match. The CDR3 region has the DNA TGTGCCAGCAGTTTCGGGACTAGCGGGGTGAATGAGCAGTTCTTC. Protein product: CASSFGTSGVNEQFF.

In DNA form, the CDR3 reads TGTGCCAGCAGCCGAAACGGGGGGAACAACAATGAGCAGTTCTTC. Translation: CASSRNGGNNNEQFF. The chain uses TRBV7-3 and TRBJ2-1, with 7 bases fitting TRBD2. With 5 bases clipped from V and 5 bases from J, the junction kept 9 bases outside the gene matches. CDR3 length: 15 amino acids. The germline V gene has CDR1 SGHTA and CDR2 FQGTGA.

V is TRBV19 and J is TRBJ2-3, with no clear D. CDR1 and CDR2 from the germline V gene are LNHDA and SQIVND (reference sequence). V was shortened by 3 bases and J by 6 bases, with 13 bases between the two germline ends. The CDR3 has 14 amino acids. CDR3 amino acids: CASSIQWAQDTQYF. CDR3 bases: TGTGCCAGTAGTATTCAGTGGGCCCAGGATACGCAGTATTTT.